This TCR beta chain is drawn from a study of blood T cell repertoires in COVID-19 (dated by TCRdb to 2019 to 2021). Describing the broader study: Collaborator samples came from the United States, Italy and Spain and covered acute and convalescent phases of COVID-19. The material from the prospective study consisted of cDNA or gDNA derived from T cells, B-cell-depleted T cells, or PBMCs. The dataset comprised deeply sampled blood TCRbeta repertoires from subjects exposed to, actively infected with, or recovered from COVID-19. The repertoires were released in a freely available public database meant as a resource for research on the immune response to SARS-CoV-2. The samples were drawn from two sources: the first 160 participants of the ongoing ImmuneRACE study, and about 1,300 subjects contributed by 6 global collaborators. Nearly every sample came with metadata listing a de-identified subject ID, COVID-19 status, age in years and sex. Where HLA class I and class II types were available, the types were taken from metadata supplied by the sample provider, not from assay-based typing.

Overall study outcomes, separate from this receptor: Clinical and demographic metadata were provided uncurated, with the amount varying by source and participant.

The immunoSEQ Assay, a bias-controlled multiplex PCR, was used to amplify TCRbeta CDR3 regions from genomic DNA. In the original analysis: Nucleated cell counts per sample were estimated from amplification of reference gene primers within the assay. Sequence reads were collapsed and filtered to measure the absolute abundance of every unique TCRbeta CDR3 rearrangement. For each sample, productive Simpson clonality was calculated as the square root of Simpson's diversity index over productive rearrangements. Imported from immuneACCESS, the table was reduced by TCRdb to in-frame sequences with V and J called. These copies leave out some clones; in studies compared against another copy, an unresolved V gene accounts for under half, and the cause of the remainder is not known. V and J calls and clone size are those listed in that table; D and trimming were worked out from the DNA. This sample holds some 110,000 clones; about four fifths were observed only once. The ten largest make up 16% of the sample.

As encoded in the germline V gene (reference sequence), CDR1 is LNHDA while CDR2 is SQIVND. The CDR3 numbers 13 residues from cysteine through phenylalanine. The only DNA kept is the CDR3, 39 bases in frame from the first base. Trimming takes 4 bases from V and 5 bases from J, and the germline ends sit 8 bases apart. Worth noting for this clone: Its target antigen remains unknown. Base-call qualities are not available, and no considerably larger clone is one nucleotide away.

Collaborating institutions collected whole blood in K2EDTA tubes following their own protocols. For TCRbeta analysis, collaborator samples were shipped as frozen whole blood, as isolated PBMCs, or as DNA extracted from either sample type. This sequence uses TRBV19 and TRBJ1-4; no D gene is confidently identified. Input material: peripheral blood. The TCR originated in a man aged 60 to 75 with active or convalescent COVID-19. The sequence in DNA is TGTGCCAGTAGTAAGCGGAACAATGAAAAACTGTTTTTT. This is translated as CASSKRNNEKLFF. The variable domain in full, with residues beyond the CDR3 obtained from the reference TRBV19 and TRBJ1-4 genes, is DGGITQSPKYLFRKEGQNVTLSCEQNLNHDAMYWYRQDPGQGLRLIYYSQIVNDFQKGDIAEGYSVSREKKESFPLTVTSAQKNPTAFYLCASSKRNNEKLFFGSGTQLSVL.